A selection of T cell receptor beta chains follows, all from one sample in a study of shared clonotypes between healthy human individuals. Repertoires were generated with immunoSEQ multiplex PCR, while TCRdb's copy carries only in-frame clones and drops some. The sample has roughly 2.1 million clones; 93% are singletons. Sequencing input: naive CD8+ T cells from PBMCs. These receptors came from a young man in good health. Some clones in this sample may be carry-over from other donors' samples. Both conserved end residues are part of each CDR3. D genes are given only for firm matches. Clone size, where shown, is once, few, many, or a class for clones that have expanded.

size,J,D,V,CDR3,DNA
-,TRBJ2-5,TRBD1,TRBV27,CASKLLDRGGTQYF,TGTGCCAGCAAACTCTTGGACAGGGGAGGGACCCAGTACTTC
-,TRBJ1-2,TRBD1,TRBV5-6,CASSSPTGGGGYTF,TGTGCCAGCAGCTCGCCGACAGGGGGAGGAGGCTACACCTTC
-,TRBJ1-6,-,TRBV6-5,CASSFGQGGSPLHF,TGTGCCAGCAGTTTCGGGCAGGGTGGGTCACCCCTCCACTTT
-,TRBJ2-1,TRBD1,TRBV11-3,CASSLGTGRLFF,TGTGCCAGCAGCCTAGGGACAGGGAGGCTGTTCTTC
-,TRBJ2-3,-,TRBV29-1,CSASPNGQTASTDTQYF,TGCAGCGCTTCCCCTAACGGACAGACCGCTAGCACAGATACGCAGTATTTT
once,TRBJ2-1,TRBD2,TRBV25-1,CASSGTGGPANEQFF,TGTGCCAGCAGTGGAACGGGAGGGCCTGCCAATGAGCAGTTCTTC
-,TRBJ2-3,TRBD2,TRBV11-2,CASSLSGRGTDTQYF,TGTGCCAGCAGCTTATCAGGGAGGGGCACAGATACGCAGTATTTT
-,TRBJ1-2,TRBD1,TRBV6-6,CASSGQGAGYGYTF,TGTGCCAGCAGTGGACAGGGGGCAGGCTATGGCTACACCTTC
-,TRBJ2-2,-,TRBV19,CASSIVRVGVSTNTGELFF,TGTGCCAGTAGTATAGTCCGAGTGGGGGTATCAACGAACACCGGGGAGCTGTTTTTT
-,TRBJ1-2,TRBD1,TRBV27,CASSFGQGINYGYTF,TGTGCCAGCAGTTTCGGACAGGGAATTAACTATGGCTACACCTTC
-,TRBJ2-7,-,TRBV27,CASSFQGPYEQYF,TGTGCCAGCAGTTTTCAGGGTCCCTACGAGCAGTACTTC
-,TRBJ2-7,-,TRBV7-9,CASSLGLGRELYEQYF,TGTGCCAGCAGCTTAGGGTTGGGGAGAGAGCTATACGAGCAGTACTTC
-,TRBJ2-1,-,TRBV27,CASSWSGRLNEQFF,TGTGCCAGCAGTTGGTCAGGGAGGTTAAATGAGCAGTTCTTC
-,TRBJ1-3,-,TRBV5-1,CASSADPGSGNTIYF,TGCGCCAGCAGCGCTGATCCGGGATCTGGAAACACCATATATTTT
-,TRBJ1-1,-,TRBV5-1,CASSLEGTGYEAFF,TGCGCCAGCAGCTTGGAAGGGACGGGATATGAAGCTTTCTTT
-,TRBJ2-3,TRBD1,TRBV5-4,CASSARGTGGSDTQYF,TGTGCCAGCAGCGCTCGCGGGACAGGGGGATCAGATACGCAGTATTTT
-,TRBJ1-1,-,TRBV5-6,CASSLLDMNTEAFF,TGTGCCAGCAGCTTGTTAGATATGAACACTGAAGCTTTCTTT
-,TRBJ1-1,-,TRBV5-8,CASSSTDGATEAFF,TGTGCCAGCAGCTCTACGGACGGGGCTACTGAAGCTTTCTTT
few,TRBJ1-5,-,TRBV19,CASSLGGLQPQHF,TGTGCCAGTAGTCTGGGGGGCCTTCAGCCCCAGCATTTT
once,TRBJ2-2,TRBD1,TRBV4-1,CASSQPGQGAKYEELFF,TGCGCCAGCAGCCAACCGGGACAGGGGGCGAAGTACGAGGAGCTGTTTTTT
once,TRBJ1-2,TRBD1,TRBV28,CASSSPVEGAGINGYTF,TGTGCCAGCAGTTCCCCGGTGGAGGGGGCAGGGATTAATGGCTACACCTTC
-,TRBJ2-2,TRBD1,TRBV6-1,CASSETVPRTGGTGELFF,TGTGCCAGCAGTGAAACCGTCCCCAGGACAGGGGGTACCGGGGAGCTGTTTTTT
-,TRBJ1-5,TRBD1,TRBV30,CAWSVPYFDGTASNQPQHF,TGTGCCTGGAGTGTACCTTACTTCGACGGGACAGCAAGCAATCAGCCCCAGCATTTT
-,TRBJ2-7,-,TRBV29-1,CSVGEVGWEQYF,TGCAGCGTCGGCGAAGTGGGATGGGAGCAGTACTTC
-,TRBJ2-7,TRBD2,TRBV29-1,CSASGTSYEQYF,TGCAGCGCGTCCGGGACTAGCTACGAGCAGTACTTC
-,TRBJ2-2,TRBD2,TRBV4-1,CASRLGTSGRAGELFF,TGCGCCAGCAGACTTGGGACTAGCGGGAGGGCCGGGGAGCTGTTTTTT
-,TRBJ1-1,TRBD1,TRBV7-6,CASSRQGVNTEAFF,TGTGCCAGCAGCCGACAGGGTGTGAACACTGAAGCTTTCTTT
-,TRBJ2-5,TRBD1,TRBV27,CASSRDRVAQETQYF,TGTGCCAGCAGTCGGGACAGGGTCGCCCAAGAGACCCAGTACTTC
-,TRBJ2-5,TRBD1,TRBV5-6,CASSLGRGQETQYF,TGTGCCAGCAGCTTGGGTAGGGGACAGGAGACCCAGTACTTC
-,TRBJ2-1,-,TRBV27,CASSETGKGAYNEQFF,TGTGCCAGCAGTGAAACAGGGAAAGGGGCCTACAATGAGCAGTTCTTC
-,TRBJ1-2,-,TRBV4-1,CASSQDLREVNYGYTF,TGCGCCAGCAGCCAAGATCTTCGGGAAGTTAACTATGGCTACACCTTC
-,TRBJ2-7,-,TRBV18,CASSPLASLEAGYEQYF,TGTGCCAGCTCACCGCTAGCTTCCTTAGAGGCAGGCTACGAGCAGTACTTC